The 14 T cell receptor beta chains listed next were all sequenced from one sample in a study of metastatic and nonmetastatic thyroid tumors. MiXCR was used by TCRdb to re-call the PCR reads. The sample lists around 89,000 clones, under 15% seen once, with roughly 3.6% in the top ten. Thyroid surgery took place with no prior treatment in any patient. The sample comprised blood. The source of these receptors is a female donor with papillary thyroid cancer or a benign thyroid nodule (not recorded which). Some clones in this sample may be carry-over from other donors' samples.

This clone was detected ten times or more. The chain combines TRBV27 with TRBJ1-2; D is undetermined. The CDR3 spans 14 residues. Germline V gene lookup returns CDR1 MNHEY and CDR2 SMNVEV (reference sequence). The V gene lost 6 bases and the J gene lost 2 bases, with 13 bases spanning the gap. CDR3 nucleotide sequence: TGTGCCAGCAGCCCTTCCGGTACGAACTATGGCTACACCTTC. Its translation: CASSPSGTNYGYTF.

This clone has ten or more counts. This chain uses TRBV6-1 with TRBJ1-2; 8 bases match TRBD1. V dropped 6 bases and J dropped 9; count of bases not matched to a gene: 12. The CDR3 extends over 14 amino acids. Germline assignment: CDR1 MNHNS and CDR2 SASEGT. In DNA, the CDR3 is TGTGCCAGCAGCCATTCTTCGGACAGGGTTAGCTACACCTTC. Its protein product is CASSHSSDRVSYTF.

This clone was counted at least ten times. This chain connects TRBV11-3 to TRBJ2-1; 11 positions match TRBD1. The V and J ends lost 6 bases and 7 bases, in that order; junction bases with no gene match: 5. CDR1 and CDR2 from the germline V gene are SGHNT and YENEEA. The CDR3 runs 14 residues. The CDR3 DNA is TGTGCCAGCAGAGGGGGACAGGGGGGTAATGAGCAGTTCTTC. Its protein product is CASRGGQGGNEQFF.

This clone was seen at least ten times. The CDR3 reads CASTPAAGNTIYF. The DNA of the CDR3 is TGTGCCAGCACCCCGGCGGCCGGAAACACCATATATTTT. V gene TRBV7-9 combines with J gene TRBJ1-3; D is ambiguous. The CDR3 consists of 13 residues. V lost 7 bases and J lost 4, with 11 bases in between. Germline-derived CDR1 and CDR2 are SEHNR and FQNEAQ (reference sequence).

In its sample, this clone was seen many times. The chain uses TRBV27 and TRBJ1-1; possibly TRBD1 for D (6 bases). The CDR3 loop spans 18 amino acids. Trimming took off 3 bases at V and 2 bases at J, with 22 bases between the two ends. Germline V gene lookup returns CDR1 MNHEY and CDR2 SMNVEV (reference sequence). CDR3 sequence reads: CASSFHIGWGAGNTEAFF. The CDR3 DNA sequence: TGTGCCAGCAGTTTCCATATAGGGTGGGGGGCGGGAAACACTGAAGCTTTCTTT.

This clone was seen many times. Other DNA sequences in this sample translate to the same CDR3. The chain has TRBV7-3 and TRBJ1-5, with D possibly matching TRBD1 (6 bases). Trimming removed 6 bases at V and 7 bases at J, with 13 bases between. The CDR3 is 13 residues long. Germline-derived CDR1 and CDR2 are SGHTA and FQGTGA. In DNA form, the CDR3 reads TGTGCCAGCAGGATTAAGGGGGAACAGCCCCAGCATTTT. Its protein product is CASRIKGEQPQHF.

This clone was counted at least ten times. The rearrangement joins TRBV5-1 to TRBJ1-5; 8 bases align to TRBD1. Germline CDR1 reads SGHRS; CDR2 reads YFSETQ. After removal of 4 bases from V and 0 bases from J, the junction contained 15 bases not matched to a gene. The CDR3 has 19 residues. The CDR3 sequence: CASSGNTDRAAYSNQPQHF. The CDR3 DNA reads TGCGCCAGCAGCGGCAACACGGACAGGGCTGCTTATAGCAATCAGCCCCAGCATTTT. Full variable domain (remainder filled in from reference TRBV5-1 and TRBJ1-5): KAGVTQTPRYLIKTRGQQVTLSCSPISGHRSVSWYQQTPGQGLQFLFEYFSETQRNKGNFPGRFSGRQFSNSRSEMNVSTLELGDSALYLCASSGNTDRAAYSNQPQHFGDGTRLSIL.

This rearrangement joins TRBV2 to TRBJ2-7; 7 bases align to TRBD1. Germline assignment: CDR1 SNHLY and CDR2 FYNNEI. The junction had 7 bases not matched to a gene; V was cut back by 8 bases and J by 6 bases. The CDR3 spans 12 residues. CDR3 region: CASGQDLGEQYF. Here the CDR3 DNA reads TGTGCCAGCGGACAGGATCTGGGCGAGCAGTACTTC.

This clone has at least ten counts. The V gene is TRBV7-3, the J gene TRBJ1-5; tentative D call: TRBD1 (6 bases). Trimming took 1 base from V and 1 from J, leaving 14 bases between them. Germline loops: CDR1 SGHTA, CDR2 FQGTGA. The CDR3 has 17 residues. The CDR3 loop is CASSLKRGKTSNQPQHF. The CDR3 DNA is TGTGCCAGCAGCTTAAAAAGGGGGAAAACGAGCAATCAGCCCCAGCATTTT.

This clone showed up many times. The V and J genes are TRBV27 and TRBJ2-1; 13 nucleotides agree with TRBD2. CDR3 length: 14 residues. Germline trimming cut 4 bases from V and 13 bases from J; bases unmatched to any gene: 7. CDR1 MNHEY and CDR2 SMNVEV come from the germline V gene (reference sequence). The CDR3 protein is CASSSSGTSGVQFF. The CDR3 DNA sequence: TGTGCCAGCAGTTCCTCGGGGACTAGCGGGGTCCAGTTCTTC.

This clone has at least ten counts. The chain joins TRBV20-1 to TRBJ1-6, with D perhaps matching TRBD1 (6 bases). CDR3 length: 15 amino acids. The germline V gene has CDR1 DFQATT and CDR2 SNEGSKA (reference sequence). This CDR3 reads CSLTGPSSYNSPLHF. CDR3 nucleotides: TGCAGCTTAACAGGGCCGAGCTCCTATAATTCACCCCTCCACTTT.

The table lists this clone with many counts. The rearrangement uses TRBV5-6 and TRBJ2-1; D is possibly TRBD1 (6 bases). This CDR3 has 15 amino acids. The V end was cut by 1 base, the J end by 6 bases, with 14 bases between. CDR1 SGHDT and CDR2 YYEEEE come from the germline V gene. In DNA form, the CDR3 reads TGTGCCAGCAGCTTGATACAGGGCTTAGCCAATGAGCAGTTCTTC. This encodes CASSLIQGLANEQFF.

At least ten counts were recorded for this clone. The CDR3 region has the DNA TGTGCCAGCAGTTTTGGGGCAGGGGTCCAGCCCCAGCATTTT. Translating gives CASSFGAGVQPQHF. The chain links TRBV28 to TRBJ1-5; tentatively, D is TRBD1 (6 bases). The CDR3 runs 14 residues. V was trimmed by 3 bases and J by 7 bases, leaving 13 bases between them. CDR1 and CDR2 (germline): MDHEN, SYDVKM.

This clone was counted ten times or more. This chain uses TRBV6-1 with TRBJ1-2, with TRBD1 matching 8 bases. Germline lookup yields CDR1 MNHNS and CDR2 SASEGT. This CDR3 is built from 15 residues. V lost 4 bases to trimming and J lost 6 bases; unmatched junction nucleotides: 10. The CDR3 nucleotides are TGTGCCAGCAGTGCTTGGACAGGGAGCTCTGATGGCTACACCTTC. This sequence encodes CASSAWTGSSDGYTF.